The source of this T cell receptor beta chain is a study of blood T cells in healthy people across ages. The second PCR ran roughly 7 to 12 cycles with a sample-barcoded 5' primer and J-beta primers. Via MiXCR, TCRdb re-called the 5' RACE reads, giving one row per CDR3 protein. The sample comprises approximately 350,000 distinct CDR3 sequences, about half of which are singletons, and around 53% rests with the top ten. This CDR3 spans 15 amino acids. The chain combines TRBV12-3 or TRBV12-4 with TRBJ2-1; 11 nucleotides match TRBD2. The J call could be wrong; TRBJ2-7 is a better fit for the DNA end. The sequenced material came from blood. The receptor was derived from a man between 60 and 75 years old in good health. The CDR3 DNA reads as TGTGCCAGCAGTTTACTAGCGGGAGGCCTCTACGAGCAGTACTTC. This codes for CASSLLAGGLYEQYF.